This T cell receptor (beta chain) was sequenced during a study of blood T cell repertoires in COVID-19 (dated by TCRdb to the early 2020s). Some background on the complete study: Collaborator samples came from the United States, Italy and Spain and covered acute and convalescent phases of COVID-19. The prospective study material was composed of cDNA or gDNA derived from T cells, B-cell-depleted T cells, or PBMCs. Deeply sampled blood TCRbeta repertoires from subjects exposed to, actively infected with, or recovered from COVID-19 were included in the dataset. A freely available public database, intended as a resource for researchers studying the immune response to SARS-CoV-2, is where the repertoires were released. The samples were drawn from the first 160 participants of the ongoing ImmuneRACE study and from over a thousand subjects provided by 6 global collaborators. The sample metadata nearly always contained a de-identified subject ID, COVID-19 status, age in years and sex. HLA class I and class II types, where available, came from metadata supplied by the sample provider rather than from assay-based typing. Points the paper makes about the study in general: How much clinical and demographic metadata was included differed by source and by participant, and the metadata was provided uncurated.

TCRbeta CDR3 regions were amplified from genomic DNA by means of the immunoSEQ Assay, a bias-controlled multiplex PCR. In the original analysis: The number of nucleated cells in each sample was estimated from the amplification of reference gene primers within the assay. To quantify the absolute abundance of each unique TCRbeta CDR3 rearrangement, sequence reads were collapsed and filtered. For each sample, productive Simpson clonality was calculated as the square root of Simpson's diversity index over productive rearrangements. Here the immuneACCESS table is served through TCRdb, limited to in-frame sequences with V and J called. Missing clones are a known gap in these copies; in checked studies unresolved V genes cover under half, and the rest lacks a known reason. Clone size and V and J calls were adopted from that table, with D and trimming inferred from the DNA. The sample table lists over 150,000 clones, approximately 86% of them with a count of one. The top ten hold around 2.7% of the sample.

On this clone itself: What this receptor recognizes is not known. The input lacks base qualities; no much larger clone sits a single base away.

Whole blood was collected in K2EDTA tubes by collaborating institutions according to the institutions' own protocols. Collaborator samples were shipped for TCRbeta analysis as frozen whole blood, isolated PBMCs, or DNA extracted from either sample type. This clonotype was obtained from a man aged 40-49 years with active or convalescent COVID-19. Input material: peripheral blood.

The sequence in DNA is TGTGCCAGCTCGGGGGTTGTTGGAAGCAATCAGCCCCAGCATTTT. Its amino acids are CASSGVVGSNQPQHF. The receptor chain draws on TRBV27 and TRBJ1-5; the best D guess is TRBD1, with 5 bases matching. The trim is 8 bases for V and 1 base for J, with a gap of 15 bases between the germline ends. The germline V gene (reference sequence) supplies CDR1 MNHEY and CDR2 SMNVEV. The CDR3 measures 15 amino acids from cysteine to phenylalanine. Only the CDR3 DNA stays, 45 bases, in frame from base 1.